The clone carrying this T cell receptor (beta chain) was recorded at least ten times. TCRdb fed the RACE reads into MiXCR, producing one record per CDR3 protein. The data show more than 110,000 distinct CDR3 sequences, with roughly 12% seen just once and 1.4% held by the top ten. Unmatched junction bases numbered 8, after V lost 8 bases and J lost 0 bases. Germline assignment: CDR1 MDHEN and CDR2 SYDVKM. The CDR3 is made up of 16 amino acids. The data are from a study of human T cells and chemical hapten exposure. Indicated time point: patch test 2, 6 weeks after DPC sensitization. The treatment: therapeutic diphenylcyclopropenone sensitization with weekly scalp DPC.

The receptor comes from a woman in her forties or fifties with alopecia areata. Some clones in this sample may be carry-over from other donors' samples. This sample comprised whole blood, obtained in connection with sensitization to the hapten diphenylcyclopropenone (DPC). The J gene is TRBJ2-1, the V gene TRBV28; 9 positions agree with TRBD2. CDR3 in DNA: TGTGCCAGCGTGGCGACTAGCGGATCCTCCTACAATGAGCAGTTCTTC. Amino acids: CASVATSGSSYNEQFF.